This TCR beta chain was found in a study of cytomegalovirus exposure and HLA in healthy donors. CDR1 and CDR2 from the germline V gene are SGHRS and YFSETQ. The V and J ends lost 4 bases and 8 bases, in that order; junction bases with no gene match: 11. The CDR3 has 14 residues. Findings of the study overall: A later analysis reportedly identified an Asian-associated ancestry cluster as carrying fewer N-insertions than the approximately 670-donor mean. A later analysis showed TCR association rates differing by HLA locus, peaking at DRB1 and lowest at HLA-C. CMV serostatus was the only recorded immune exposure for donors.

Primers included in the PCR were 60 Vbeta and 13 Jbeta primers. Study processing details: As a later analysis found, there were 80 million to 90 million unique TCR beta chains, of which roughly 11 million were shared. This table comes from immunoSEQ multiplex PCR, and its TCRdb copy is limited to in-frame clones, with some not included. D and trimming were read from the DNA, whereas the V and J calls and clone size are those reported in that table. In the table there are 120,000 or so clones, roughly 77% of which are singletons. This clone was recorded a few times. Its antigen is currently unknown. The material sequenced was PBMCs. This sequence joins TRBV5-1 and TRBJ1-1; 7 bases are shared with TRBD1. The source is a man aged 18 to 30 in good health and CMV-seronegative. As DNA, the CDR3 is TGCGCCAGCAGCCCTGAGACAGGGATGACCGAAGCTTTCTTT. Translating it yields CASSPETGMTEAFF.